Shown below are 20 T cell receptor beta chains from a single sample sequenced in a study of T cells after yellow fever vaccination. MiXCR, applied by TCRdb to the 5' RACE reads, yields one record per CDR3 protein. The table lists roughly 400,000 distinct CDR3 sequences, about 17% of them singletons, with 15% to 20% in the top ten. The starting material was PBMCs, obtained before the yellow fever booster vaccination. The receptor set was obtained from a man younger than 30 who received the YFV17D yellow fever vaccine.

The chain's CDR3 is CASSWDRLNTGELFF. The CDR3 coding sequence is TGTGCCAGCAGCTGGGACAGACTGAACACCGGGGAGCTGTTTTTT. The chain recombines TRBV7-9 with TRBJ2-2; 7 bases match TRBD1. Trimming took 4 bases from V and 1 from J; bases not matched to a gene: 3. The CDR3 is 15 residues long. Looked up from germline, CDR1 is SEHNR and CDR2 is FQNEAQ (reference sequence).

A few counts support this clonotype. This sequence joins TRBV5-1 and TRBJ2-2; weak D call: TRBD2 (6 bases). The V end lost 4 bases, the J end lost 5 bases, and 15 bases lay between the germline ends. This CDR3 region has 15 residues. The germline V gene has CDR1 SGHRS and CDR2 YFSETQ. CDR3 in DNA: TGCGCCAGCAGCCCCGGAGGGGAATGGACCGGGGAGCTGTTTTTT. It encodes CASSPGGEWTGELFF.

The CDR3 loop is CASSTFTGTGGTEAFF. The CDR3 nucleotides read TGTGCCAGCAGCACTTTTACCGGGACAGGGGGGACTGAAGCTTTCTTT. The rearrangement uses TRBV7-9 and TRBJ1-1, with 11 positions matching TRBD1. Germline CDR1 and CDR2: SEHNR and FQNEAQ (reference sequence). The junction had 10 bases not matched to a gene; V was cut back by 5 bases and J by 5 bases. The CDR3 is made up of 16 amino acids.

The rearrangement links TRBV2 to TRBJ2-1, with 7 nucleotides matching TRBD2. The CDR3 length is 12 residues. V lost 9 bases and J lost 6; bases outside the gene matches: 5. Per germline, CDR1 SNHLY and CDR2 FYNNEI. CDR3 bases: TGTGCCAGTGGGGGGGAGGTCAATGAGCAGTTCTTC. The encoded protein is CASGGEVNEQFF. The variable domain in full, completed from reference TRBV2 and TRBJ2-1, reads EPEVTQTPSHQVTQMGQEVILRCVPISNHLYFYWYRQILGQKVEFLVSFYNNEISEKSEIFDDQFSVERPDGSNFTLKIRSTKLEDSAMYFCASGGEVNEQFFGPGTRLTVL.

The chain uses TRBV6-5 and TRBJ2-5; perhaps TRBD1 as D (7 bases). V was cut by 9 bases and J by 5 bases, with 16 bases left in between. The CDR3 has 13 residues. The germline V gene has CDR1 MNHEY and CDR2 SVGAGI. CDR3 DNA: TGTGCCAGTACCGACAGGGCGGGGGAGACCCAGTACTTC. The encoded protein is CASTDRAGETQYF.

The chain uses TRBV15 and TRBJ2-1; no definite D call. The V and J ends lost 0 bases and 6 bases respectively, with 6 bases between them. The CDR3 runs 13 residues. Germline V gene sequence: CDR1 LNHNV, CDR2 YYDKDF (reference sequence). CDR3 coding DNA: TGTGCCACCAGCAGAGATCAAGCCAATGAGCAGTTCTTC. Translation: CATSRDQANEQFF.

The chain carries TRBV5-8 and TRBJ2-3; D is possibly TRBD1 (7 bases). Trimming pared 2 bases from V and 0 bases from J, leaving 10 bases between. The germline V gene encodes CDR1 SGHTS and CDR2 YDEGEE. This CDR3 has 15 residues. The CDR3 region is CASSLQGTSTDTQYF. CDR3 sequence (DNA): TGTGCCAGCAGCTTACAGGGGACTAGCACAGATACGCAGTATTTT.

The rearrangement uses TRBV5-1 and TRBJ2-1; possibly TRBD1 for D (6 bases). The CDR3 sequence is 14 residues long. CDR1 is SGHRS and CDR2 is YFSETQ in the germline V gene. V was cut by 4 bases and J by 8 bases, with 16 bases left in between. CDR3 in amino acids: CASSPRPGVHEQFF. In DNA form, the CDR3 reads TGCGCCAGCAGCCCCCGACCAGGGGTTCATGAGCAGTTCTTC.

This clonotype was counted a few times. CDR3 sequence (DNA): TGCAGTGCTAGAGTAGCGGGGGCGACAGATACGCAGTATTTT. Residues: CSARVAGATDTQYF. The V gene is TRBV20-1, the J gene TRBJ2-3, with 9 bases identical to TRBD2. CDR3 length equals 14 residues. CDR1 and CDR2 (germline): DFQATT, SNEGSKA (reference sequence). The V segment lost 1 base and the J segment 3 bases; nucleotides outside the gene matches: 2.

This clonotype occurred a few times. V is TRBV20-1 and J is TRBJ2-7; TRBD1 matches at 7 bases. The V and J ends lost 3 bases and 5 bases, in that order; junction bases with no gene match: 4. The CDR3 is 12 residues long. The germline gives CDR1 DFQATT, CDR2 SNEGSKA (reference sequence). CDR3 in amino acids: CSASHDRDEQYV. DNA of the CDR3: TGCAGTGCTAGTCACGACAGGGACGAGCAGTACGTC.

The rearrangement uses TRBV9 and TRBJ1-4; weak D call: TRBD1 (6 bases). Germline CDR1 reads SGDLS; CDR2 reads YYNGEE. The CDR3 is made up of 16 amino acids. V lost 3 bases, J lost 6 bases, and 18 bases lay in between. CDR3 in DNA: TGTGCCAGCAGCGCGGATGGTGGGGGGCTGGATGAAAAACTGTTTTTT. Protein product: CASSADGGGLDEKLFF.

This chain joins TRBV5-1 and TRBJ1-2; D gene ambiguous. The CDR3 spans 15 residues. Germline V gives CDR1 SGHRS, CDR2 YFSETQ. The V and J ends lost 0 bases and 4 bases respectively, with 13 bases between them. CDR3 coding DNA: TGCGCCAGCAGCTTGGCCTTGCAGGCTTTCTATGGCTACACCTTC. This sequence encodes CASSLALQAFYGYTF. The entire variable domain, with the rest obtained from reference TRBV5-1 and TRBJ1-2, is as follows: KAGVTQTPRYLIKTRGQQVTLSCSPISGHRSVSWYQQTPGQGLQFLFEYFSETQRNKGNFPGRFSGRQFSNSRSEMNVSTLELGDSALYLCASSLALQAFYGYTFGSGTRLTVV.

This clonotype was detected only a few times. The CDR3 DNA sequence: TGTGCCAGCAGCTTGGAGGCAGGGAATACGCAGTATTTT. Residues: CASSLEAGNTQYF. The chain employs TRBV5-6 and TRBJ2-3; D perhaps matches TRBD1 (5 bases). V dropped 0 bases and J dropped 7 bases, with 9 bases sitting between them. This CDR3 has 13 amino acids. From germline, CDR1 is SGHDT and CDR2 YYEEEE.

The chain joins TRBV6-5 to TRBJ2-7; 10 bases are a match to TRBD1. Germline CDR1 MNHEY, CDR2 SVGAGI. The ends lost 2 bases at V and 2 bases at J; junction bases unmatched: 3. This CDR3 has 15 amino acids. CDR3 in amino acids: CASSYDGQGAYEQYF. Written as DNA, the CDR3 is TGTGCCAGCAGTTACGACGGACAGGGGGCCTACGAGCAGTACTTC.

The chain uses TRBV4-1 and TRBJ2-5, with D unclear. The germline CDR1 and CDR2 sequences are MGHRA and YSYEKL. V was trimmed by 0 bases and J by 0 bases, leaving 8 bases between them. The CDR3 has 15 amino acids. The CDR3 DNA is TGCGCCAGCAGCCAAGAGGTCAGCCACCAAGAGACCCAGTACTTC. Its protein product is CASSQEVSHQETQYF.

In its sample, this clonotype was seen a few times. The chain links TRBV10-3 to TRBJ2-2; no reliable D call. CDR1 and CDR2 (germline): ENHRY, SYGVKD. The CDR3 sequence is 14 residues long. V was clipped by 3 bases and J by 3 bases, with 8 bases between them. The CDR3 bases are TGTGCCATCAGTGACCCGACTTACACCGGGGAGCTGTTTTTT. It specifies CAISDPTYTGELFF.

The chain employs TRBV5-1 and TRBJ2-1; either TRBD1 or TRBD2 may supply D (5 bases each). This CDR3 spans 15 amino acids. The V gene's germline CDR1 is SGHRS and CDR2 YFSETQ. Trimming removed 0 bases at V and 8 bases at J, with 15 bases between. CDR3 region: CASSLVGDPLDEQFF. CDR3 DNA sequence: TGCGCCAGCAGCTTGGTGGGGGACCCTTTGGATGAGCAGTTCTTC.

This clonotype was seen only a few times. The rearrangement joins TRBV20-1 to TRBJ1-6, with a possible D match to TRBD1 (5 bases). Between the trimmed V and J ends, which lost 0 bases and 4 bases, there was a span of 16 bases. The CDR3 runs to 17 residues. CDR1 is DFQATT, CDR2 SNEGSKA, per germline (reference sequence). As DNA, the CDR3 is TGCAGTGCTAGAGATCTCGGGGGAGAACAATATAATTCACCCCTCCACTTT. As protein: CSARDLGGEQYNSPLHF.

This clonotype was seen repeatedly, ten times or more. CDR3 in amino acids: CASSRDRLYTQYF. CDR3 coding DNA: TGTGCCAGCAGCCGAGACAGACTATATACGCAGTATTTT. V and J are TRBV7-2 and TRBJ2-3; D assignment may be TRBD1 or TRBD2 (5 bases each). Trimming took off 5 bases at V and 7 bases at J, with 13 bases between the two ends. Looked up from germline, CDR1 is SGHTA and CDR2 is FQGNSA. This CDR3 is built from 13 residues.

Only a few counts were recorded for this clonotype. The genes are TRBV5-6 and TRBJ2-3; D call uncertain. V lost 6 bases and J lost 1, with 15 bases in between. This CDR3 comprises 15 residues. Germline V gene data show CDR1 as SGHDT and CDR2 as YYEEEE. The CDR3 sequence is CASTLPGVGTDTQYF. In nucleotides, the CDR3 is TGTGCCAGCACCCTGCCTGGCGTAGGCACAGATACGCAGTATTTT.